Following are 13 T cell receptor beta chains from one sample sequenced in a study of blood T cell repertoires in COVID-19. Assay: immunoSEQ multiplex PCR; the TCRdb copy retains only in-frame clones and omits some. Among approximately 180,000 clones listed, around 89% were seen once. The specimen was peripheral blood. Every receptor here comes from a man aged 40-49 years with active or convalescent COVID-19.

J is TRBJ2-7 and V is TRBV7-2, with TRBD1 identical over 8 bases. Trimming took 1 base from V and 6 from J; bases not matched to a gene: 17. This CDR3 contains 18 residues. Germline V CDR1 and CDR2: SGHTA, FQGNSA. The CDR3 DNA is TGTGCCAGCAGCTTAGGCGTTGCGGCAGGGGGCATTCTTTCCGAGCAGTACTTC. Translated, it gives CASSLGVAAGGILSEQYF. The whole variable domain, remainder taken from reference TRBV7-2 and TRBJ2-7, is GAGVSQSPSNKVTEKGKDVELRCDPISGHTALYWYRQSLGQGLEFLIYFQGNSAPDKSGLPSDRFSAERTGGSVSTLTIQRTQQEDSAVYLCASSLGVAAGGILSEQYFGPGTRLTVT.

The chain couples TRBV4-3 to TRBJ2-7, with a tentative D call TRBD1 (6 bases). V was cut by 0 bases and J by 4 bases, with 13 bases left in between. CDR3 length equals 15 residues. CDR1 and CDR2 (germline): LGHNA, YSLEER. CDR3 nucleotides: TGCGCCAGCAGCCAAGAGGCTGGACAGACGTACGAGCAGTACTTC. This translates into CASSQEAGQTYEQYF.

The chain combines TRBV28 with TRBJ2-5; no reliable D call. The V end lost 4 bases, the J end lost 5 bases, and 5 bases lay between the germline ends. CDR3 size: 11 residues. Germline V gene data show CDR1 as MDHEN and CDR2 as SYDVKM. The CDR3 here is CASSSSETQYF. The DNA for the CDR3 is TGTGCCAGCAGTTCCTCGGAGACCCAGTACTTC.

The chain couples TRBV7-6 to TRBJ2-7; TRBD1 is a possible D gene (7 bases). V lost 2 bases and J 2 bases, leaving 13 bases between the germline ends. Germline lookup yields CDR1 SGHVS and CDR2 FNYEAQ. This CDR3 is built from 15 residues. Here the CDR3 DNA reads TGTGCCAGCAGCTTACGGTCAGGGGGGACCTACGAGCAGTACTTC. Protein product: CASSLRSGGTYEQYF.

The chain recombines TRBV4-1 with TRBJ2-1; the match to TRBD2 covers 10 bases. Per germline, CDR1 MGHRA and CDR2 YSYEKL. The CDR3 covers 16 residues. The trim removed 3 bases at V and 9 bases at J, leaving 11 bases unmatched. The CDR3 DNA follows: TGCGCCAGCAGCCAGACCCCCGGGACTAGCGTCGGTGAGCAGTTCTTC. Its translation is CASSQTPGTSVGEQFF.

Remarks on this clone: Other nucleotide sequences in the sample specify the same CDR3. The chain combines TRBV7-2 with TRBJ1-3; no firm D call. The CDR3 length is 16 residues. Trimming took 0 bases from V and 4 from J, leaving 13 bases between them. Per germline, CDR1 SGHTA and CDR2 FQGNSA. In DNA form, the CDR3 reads TGTGCCAGCAGCTTAGCGGGCGGGTCTTCCGGAAACACCATATATTTT. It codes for CASSLAGGSSGNTIYF.

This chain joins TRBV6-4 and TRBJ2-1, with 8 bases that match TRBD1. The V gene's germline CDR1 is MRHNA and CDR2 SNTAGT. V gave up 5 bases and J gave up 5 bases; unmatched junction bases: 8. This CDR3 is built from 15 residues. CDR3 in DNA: TGTGCCAGCAGTCGGCGAGGACAGGGAGACAATGAGCAGTTCTTC. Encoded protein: CASSRRGQGDNEQFF.

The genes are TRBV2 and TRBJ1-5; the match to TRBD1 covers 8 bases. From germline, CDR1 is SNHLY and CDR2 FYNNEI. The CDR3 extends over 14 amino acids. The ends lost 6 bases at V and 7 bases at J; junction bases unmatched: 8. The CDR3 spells CASRWTGLEQPQHF. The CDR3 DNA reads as TGTGCCAGCAGGTGGACAGGGTTGGAACAGCCCCAGCATTTT.

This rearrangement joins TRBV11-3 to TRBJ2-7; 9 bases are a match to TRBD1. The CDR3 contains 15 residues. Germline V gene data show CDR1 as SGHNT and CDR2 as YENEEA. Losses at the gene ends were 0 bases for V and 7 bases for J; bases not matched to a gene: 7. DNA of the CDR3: TGTGCCAGCAGCTTAGAAGAACAGGGGGCCAGGGAGCAGTACTTC. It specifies CASSLEEQGAREQYF.

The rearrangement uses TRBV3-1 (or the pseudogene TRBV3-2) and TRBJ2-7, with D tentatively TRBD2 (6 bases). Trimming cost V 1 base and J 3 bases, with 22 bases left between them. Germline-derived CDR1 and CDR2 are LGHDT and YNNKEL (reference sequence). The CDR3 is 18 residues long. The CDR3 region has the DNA TGTGCCAGCAGCCAAGGGGGGTACCGGGAGATAATTAACTACGAGCAGTACTTC. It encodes CASSQGGYREIINYEQYF.

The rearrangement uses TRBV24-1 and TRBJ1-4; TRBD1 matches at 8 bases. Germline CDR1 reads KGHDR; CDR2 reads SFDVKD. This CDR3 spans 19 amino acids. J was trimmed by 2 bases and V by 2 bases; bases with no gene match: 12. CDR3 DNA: TGTGCCACCAGTGATTACACAGGGGGGAAAAAAGTTACTAATGAAAAACTGTTTTTT. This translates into CATSDYTGGKKVTNEKLFF.

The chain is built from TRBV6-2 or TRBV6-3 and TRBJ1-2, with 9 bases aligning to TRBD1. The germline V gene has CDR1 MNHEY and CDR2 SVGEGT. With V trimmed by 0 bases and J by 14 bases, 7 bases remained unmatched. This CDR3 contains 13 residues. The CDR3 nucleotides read TGTGCCAGCAGTTACTCTGAGCGGGACAGGGTTACCTTC. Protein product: CASSYSERDRVTF.

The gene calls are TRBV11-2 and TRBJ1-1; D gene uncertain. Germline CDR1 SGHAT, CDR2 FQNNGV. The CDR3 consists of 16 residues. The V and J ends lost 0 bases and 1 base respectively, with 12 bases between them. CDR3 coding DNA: TGTGCCAGCAGCTTAGATTGGTCGCGGGGGAACACTGAAGCTTTCTTT. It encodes CASSLDWSRGNTEAFF.